The TCR beta chain under discussion was sequenced for a study of blood T cell repertoires in COVID-19. Study context: T cells, B-cell-depleted T cells, or PBMCs provided the cDNA or gDNA that served as material.

The CDR3 loop spans 15 amino acids. Germline assignment: CDR1 MNHEY and CDR2 SVGAGI. With 2 bases clipped from V and 8 bases from J, the junction kept 6 bases outside the gene matches. Study members were between roughly 18 and 89 years old and lived in over 20 US regions. All recovered Cohort 3 donors got two negative PCRs, got clearance, or saw symptom resolution. The protocol was immunoSEQ multiplex PCR, while the TCRdb copy is restricted to in-frame clones and leaves out a portion. The sample has about 180,000 clones; 85% are singletons. The sequencing sample was made of PBMCs or T cells enriched from blood (not recorded which). This TCR was recovered from a middle-aged man who had recovered from COVID-19. V usage is TRBV6-5 and J usage is TRBJ2-1, with 10 bases identical to TRBD2. CDR3 loop: CASSYAASGRDEQFF. The CDR3 region has the DNA TGTGCCAGCAGTTACGCGGCTAGCGGGAGAGATGAGCAGTTCTTC.